These T cell receptor beta chains were read from a single sample in a study of blood T cell repertoires in COVID-19. TCRdb's copy holds only in-frame clones and misses some; the assay was immunoSEQ multiplex PCR. The sample has 100,000 to 150,000 clones; 75% to 90% are singletons. The sample was peripheral blood. Receptor source: a man in his fifties with active or convalescent COVID-19. Each CDR3 is given with its conserved first and last residue. The D gene is left open where the match is weak. Rows give clone size only sometimes, using once, few, many, or a class for an expanded clone.

16	NA	TRBV4-1	TRBD2	TRBJ2-7	TGCGCCAGCAGCCTAGCACGGACTAGCGGACCCTACGAGCAGTACTTC	CASSLARTSGPYEQYF
14	NA	TRBV5-1	NA	TRBJ2-3	TGCGCCAGCAGCAGGGGATTTAACACAGATACGCAGTATTTT	CASSRGFNTDTQYF
13	NA	TRBV7-2	TRBD1	TRBJ1-3	TGTGCCAGCAGGACAGGGCTTGGAAACACCATATATTTT	CASRTGLGNTIYF
14	NA	TRBV25-1	NA	TRBJ1-2	TGTGCCAGCAGTGAATACAAGGGGGTGGGAGGCTACACCTTC	CASSEYKGVGGYTF
15	NA	TRBV7-8	TRBD2	TRBJ2-5	TGTGCCAGCAGCTCGAGCGGGGCCGAGGGGGAGACCCAGTACTTC	CASSSSGAEGETQYF
15	NA	TRBV28	NA	TRBJ1-2	TGTGCCAGCAGTTCGATAAGCGATCCGTTCTATGGCTACACCTTC	CASSSISDPFYGYTF
16	NA	TRBV5-4	TRBD1	TRBJ2-7	TGTGCCAGCAGCCAAGCCCGCGGGACAGGGCAATACGAGCAGTACTTC	CASSQARGTGQYEQYF
14	NA	TRBV11-2	TRBD1	TRBJ2-7	TGTGCCAGCAGCCCACAGGGGGGATCCTACGAGCAGTACTTC	CASSPQGGSYEQYF
12	NA	TRBV5-8	NA	TRBJ2-5	TGTGCCAGCAGCTTCAGGGGTCAGACCCAGTACTTC	CASSFRGQTQYF
12	NA	TRBV6-5	NA	TRBJ1-2	TGTGCCAGCAAACCGGGGGGGGCAGGCTACACCTTC	CASKPGGAGYTF
17	NA	TRBV6-1	TRBD1	TRBJ1-2	TGTGCCAGCAGCGAACCACTAGGACAGGGTGCTAACTATGGCTACACCTTC	CASSEPLGQGANYGYTF
17	NA	TRBV10-3	NA	TRBJ2-7	TGTGCCATCAGTGAAACCCCTGGGGTAGCGGACGGCTACGAGCAGTACTTC	CAISETPGVADGYEQYF
13	NA	TRBV19	TRBD1	TRBJ1-5	TGTGCCAGTAGTATGAGGGGGGACAGGGCCCAGCATTTT	CASSMRGDRAQHF
14	NA	TRBV29-1	TRBD2	TRBJ2-3	TGCAGCGTGGACCCTGGGACCGGGGGGTCTAGGCAGTATTTT	CSVDPGTGGSRQYF
14	NA	TRBV19	NA	TRBJ1-5	TGTGCCAGTAGAGGGCAGGGCGACAATCAGCCCCAGCATTTT	CASRGQGDNQPQHF
15	NA	TRBV28	TRBD2	TRBJ2-3	TGTGCCAGCAGTCCCCGACTAGCGGGATATTATACGCAGTATTTT	CASSPRLAGYYTQYF
16	NA	TRBV2	NA	TRBJ1-3	TGTGCCAGCAGCGCGCCGACAGGTAACTCTGGAAACACCATATATTTT	CASSAPTGNSGNTIYF
17	NA	TRBV4-3	TRBD2	TRBJ2-7	TGCGCCAGCAGCCCGGGACTAGCGGGGGGGAGCTCCTACGAGCAGTACTTC	CASSPGLAGGSSYEQYF
13	NA	TRBV6-5	NA	TRBJ2-7	TGTGCCAGCACCCTAAGGGGCCTCCTCGAGCAGTACTTC	CASTLRGLLEQYF
15	NA	TRBV4-3	NA	TRBJ1-1	TGCGCCAGCAGCCAAGATCCCGGGTCGGTCACTGAAGCTTTCTTT	CASSQDPGSVTEAFF
17	NA	TRBV10-3	TRBD2	TRBJ2-7	TGTGCCATCAGGGGACTAGCGGGAGGTTCTGGCTCCTACGAGCAGTACTTC	CAIRGLAGGSGSYEQYF
15	NA	TRBV19	NA	TRBJ1-4	TGTGCCAGTAGCCCTTTGGCTGCAACTAATGAAAAACTGTTTTTT	CASSPLAATNEKLFF
15	NA	TRBV5-4	NA	TRBJ2-7	TGTGCCAGCAGCTTGGATGGGACACCTTCCTACGAGCAGTACTTC	CASSLDGTPSYEQYF
15	NA	TRBV19	TRBD1	TRBJ2-5	TGTGCCAGTAGCCCCCGGCAGGGGGAAGGGGAGACCCAGTACTTC	CASSPRQGEGETQYF
16	once	TRBV6-5	NA	TRBJ2-1	TGTGCCAGCAGTTACTATACCGGAGGGGCTGCCAATGAGCAGTTCTTC	CASSYYTGGAANEQFF
14	NA	TRBV10-2	NA	TRBJ2-7	TGCGCCAGCAGTGAGACCACCGACAGGCGCGAGCAGTACTTC	CASSETTDRREQYF
15	NA	TRBV29-1	TRBD1	TRBJ2-2	TGCAGCGTTGATGTGGGACAGGGGTATACCGGGGAGCTGTTTTTT	CSVDVGQGYTGELFF
13	NA	TRBV12-3/TRBV12-4	TRBD1	TRBJ1-1	TGTGCCAGCAGGATGACAGGGGTCACTGAAGCTTTCTTT	CASRMTGVTEAFF
16	NA	TRBV3-1/TRBV3-2	TRBD2	TRBJ2-2	TGTGCCAGCAGCCAAGGCGGGGGGGCTCGAACCGGGGAGCTGTTTTTT	CASSQGGGARTGELFF
14	NA	TRBV5-4	TRBD2	TRBJ2-3	TGTGCCAGCAGCCTCCGGACTAGCGGGGAAACGCAGTATTTT	CASSLRTSGETQYF
16	NA	TRBV6-6	TRBD1	TRBJ2-2	TGTGCCAGCAGTTCTCAGGGGGCGGGCGACACCGGGGAGCTGTTTTTT	CASSSQGAGDTGELFF
14	NA	TRBV2	NA	TRBJ1-5	TGTGCCAGCAGTGAACAGGGAAGTTATCAGCCCCAGCATTTT	CASSEQGSYQPQHF
16	NA	TRBV18	TRBD1	TRBJ1-3	TGTGCCAGCTCACCTCCAGCAGGGGGAACAGGAAACACCATATATTTT	CASSPPAGGTGNTIYF
15	NA	TRBV5-1	TRBD1	TRBJ2-5	TGCGCCAGCAGCTTGGGCCCCAGGGGGTCGGAGACCCAGTACTTC	CASSLGPRGSETQYF
13	NA	TRBV29-1	NA	TRBJ1-2	TGCAGCGTTGAAGGGGGGGACTTCTATGGCTACACCTTC	CSVEGGDFYGYTF
14	NA	TRBV19	NA	TRBJ1-3	TGTGCCAGTAGTATAGAGGGCCAGCGAAACACCATATATTTT	CASSIEGQRNTIYF
17	NA	TRBV5-1	TRBD2	TRBJ2-4	TGCGCCAGCAGCTTGCTTACTAGCGGGAGCCTCAAAAACATTCAGTACTTC	CASSLLTSGSLKNIQYF
12	NA	TRBV27	TRBD1	TRBJ1-2	TGTGCCAGCAGTTACAGGGGCGGTGGCTACACCTTC	CASSYRGGGYTF
15	NA	TRBV3-1/TRBV3-2	TRBD1	TRBJ1-4	TGTGCCAGCAGCCAAGGAGGGACAGGGGATGTAAAACTGTTTTTT	CASSQGGTGDVKLFF
15	NA	TRBV2	TRBD2	TRBJ2-2	TGTGCCAGCATCCAGACTAGCGGGGGAACCGGGGAGCTGTTTTTT	CASIQTSGGTGELFF
17	NA	TRBV19	TRBD2	TRBJ2-1	TGTGCCAGTAGTAAAACCGGGACTAGCGGGGTCTACAATGAGCAGTTCTTC	CASSKTGTSGVYNEQFF
16	NA	TRBV28	TRBD2	TRBJ2-1	TGTGCCAGCAGCCCATATAGCGGGAGCTCCTACAATGAGCAGTTCTTC	CASSPYSGSSYNEQFF
14	NA	TRBV19	TRBD1	TRBJ1-5	TGTGCCAGTAGTTCCTCGACAGGGATGGGGCCCCAGCATTTT	CASSSSTGMGPQHF
14	NA	TRBV19	NA	TRBJ1-4	TGTGCCAGTAGTGCCCGGGCCGGGGATGAAAAACTGTTTTTT	CASSARAGDEKLFF
14	few	TRBV5-4	TRBD1	TRBJ2-5	TGTGCCAGCAGCCCTCGACAGGGATTGGAGACCCAGTACTTC	CASSPRQGLETQYF
16	NA	TRBV27	NA	TRBJ2-2	TGTGCCAGCAGTCACCCCCCCGGGAGGAACACCGGGGAGCTGTTTTTT	CASSHPPGRNTGELFF
12	few	TRBV30	NA	TRBJ1-2	TGTGCCTGGAGTTATGAGGCACGCGGCTACACCTTC	CAWSYEARGYTF
13	once	TRBV6-5	TRBD1	TRBJ2-7	TGTGCCAGCAGCCACAGGGGACCTTACGAGCAGTACTTC	CASSHRGPYEQYF
15	NA	TRBV5-1	NA	TRBJ2-3	TGCGCCAGCAGGTTGGCTAGCCGTAGCACAGATACGCAGTATTTT	CASRLASRSTDTQYF
15	NA	TRBV27	TRBD2	TRBJ2-1	TGTGCCAGCAGGTGGACTAGCGGGACTTTCGGTGAGCAGTTCTTC	CASRWTSGTFGEQFF
18	NA	TRBV6-6	TRBD2	TRBJ2-7	TGTGCCAGCAGTCTGAAGGCTAGCGGGCCCTTACTCTCCTACGAGCAGTACTTC	CASSLKASGPLLSYEQYF
15	NA	TRBV18	NA	TRBJ2-5	TGTGCCAGCTCCCCATTACCCATGCGGGAAGAGACCCAGTACTTC	CASSPLPMREETQYF
16	NA	TRBV5-4	TRBD2	TRBJ2-3	TGTGCCAGCAGCAAGGGACTAGCGGGGGAAGTGGATACGCAGTATTTT	CASSKGLAGEVDTQYF
15	once	TRBV19	NA	TRBJ2-5	TGTGCCAGTAGTATCCGGTGGGGGCCGGGGGAGACCCAGTACTTC	CASSIRWGPGETQYF
13	NA	TRBV12-3/TRBV12-4	TRBD1	TRBJ2-1	TGTGCCAGCAGTTTTCCAGGACAGGGGGAGCAGTTCTTC	CASSFPGQGEQFF
14	NA	TRBV5-8	NA	TRBJ2-5	TGTGCCAGCAGCTTGGTTCAGGTTCAAGAGACCCAGTACTTC	CASSLVQVQETQYF
17	NA	TRBV10-1	TRBD2	TRBJ2-7	TGCGCCAGCAGTGCCGACTCAGGACTAGCGGGGGACCACGAGCAGTACTTC	CASSADSGLAGDHEQYF